The clone carrying this T cell receptor (beta chain) was recorded once. As yet, its antigen is unknown. This record belongs to a study of T cell responses to AZD1222 COVID-19 vaccine. Generated by immunoSEQ multiplex PCR, the TCRdb table keeps only in-frame clones and is missing some. The sample lists 100,000 to 150,000 clones; 85% to 95% were seen once. Study results and caveats: Per reports, nearly half of all spike-specific TCRs target regions that are unmutated in variants.

CDR1 is SGHVS, CDR2 FQNEAQ, per germline. This CDR3 comprises 18 residues. V was cut by 2 bases and J by 3 bases, with 23 bases left in between. The source is an adult in good health. The chain joins TRBV7-8 to TRBJ2-7; the D gene is possibly TRBD2 (5 bases). Sequencing was performed on peripheral blood, taken on day 0 of AZD1222 vaccination. The CDR3 is CASSLRWGDGGSFYEQYF. The CDR3 bases are TGTGCCAGCAGCTTAAGGTGGGGAGATGGCGGTAGCTTCTACGAGCAGTACTTC.